The next 5 T cell receptor beta chains were all read from a single sample in a study of shared clonotypes between healthy human individuals. Using immunoSEQ multiplex PCR, the repertoire was profiled, and TCRdb retains in-frame clones only, with some absent. This table has 300,000 to 400,000 clones, around 90% appearing once. The source material was memory CD8+ T cells sorted from blood. Subset defined: CD45RO+ cells pooled with CCR7-negative TemRA cells. These TCRs come from a young man in good health.

The rearrangement joins TRBV5-6 to TRBJ1-2; weak D call: TRBD1 (6 bases). This CDR3 contains 16 residues. In germline, CDR1 is SGHDT, CDR2 YYEEEE. Trimming took 0 bases from V and 6 from J, leaving 18 bases between them. DNA of the CDR3: TGTGCCAGCAGCTTGGCCGTAACAGGGAGTTTTGATGGCTACACCTTC. Protein: CASSLAVTGSFDGYTF.

This clone has just one count. The CDR3 nucleotides are TGTGCCAGCAGGCCACTGAGAGGACCCGCAACTAATGAAAAACTGTTTTTT. Its translation: CASRPLRGPATNEKLFF. The rearrangement links TRBV7-9 to TRBJ1-4; D call uncertain. CDR1 and CDR2 from the germline V gene are SEHNR and FQNEAQ (reference sequence). This CDR3 is 17 amino acids long. The V end lost 6 bases, the J end lost 0 bases, and 17 bases lay between the germline ends. Full variable domain (outside the CDR3, taken from reference TRBV7-9 and TRBJ1-4): DTGVSQNPRHKITKRGQNVTFRCDPISEHNRLYWYRQTLGQGPEFLTYFQNEAQLEKSRLLSDRFSAERPKGSFSTLEIQRTEQGDSAMYLCASRPLRGPATNEKLFFGSGTQLSVL.

This chain links TRBV4-1 with TRBJ2-1; 7 bases match TRBD2. V was pared by 3 bases and J by 3 bases, with 11 bases of the junction left unmatched. The CDR3 spans 17 residues. Looked up from germline, CDR1 is MGHRA and CDR2 is YSYEKL. CDR3 nucleotide sequence: TGCGCCAGCAGCCATGGCCCTACTAGCGCCTACTACAATGAGCAGTTCTTC. Translated, it gives CASSHGPTSAYYNEQFF.

J is TRBJ1-2 and V is TRBV9; 7 bases fit TRBD1. This CDR3 contains 12 residues. After removal of 3 bases from V and 6 bases from J, the junction contained 2 bases not matched to a gene. Germline V gene sequence: CDR1 SGDLS, CDR2 YYNGEE. The CDR3 nucleotides read TGTGCCAGCAGCGAACAGGGGAATGGCTACACCTTC. Translation: CASSEQGNGYTF.

The chain links TRBV6-5 to TRBJ1-1; possibly TRBD1 for D (5 bases). Trimming pared 1 base from V and 11 bases from J, leaving 14 bases between. Germline CDR1 and CDR2: MNHEY and SVGAGI. The length of the CDR3 is 13 residues. The CDR3 here is CASSYYPGDDAFF. The CDR3 bases are TGTGCCAGCAGTTACTATCCGGGGGACGATGCTTTCTTT.